The sequence of this T cell receptor beta chain was determined in a study of cytomegalovirus exposure and HLA in healthy donors. The CDR3 is 14 amino acids. Germline V gene data show CDR1 as SQVTM and CDR2 as ANQGSEA. The V segment lost 5 bases and the J segment 2 bases; nucleotides outside the gene matches: 5. The PCR was carried out with 60 Vbeta primers and 13 Jbeta primers. Original analysis: An analysis performed later counted 60 million to 90 million unique TCR beta chains (approximately 10 million of them shared). Clones were sequenced by immunoSEQ multiplex PCR, and TCRdb holds only the in-frame ones, with some missing. V, J and clone size are taken as reported in that table, and D and trimming were inferred from the DNA itself. This table has 150,000 to 200,000 clones, approximately 73% appearing once.

The sample taken for sequencing was PBMCs. This chain links TRBV29-1 with TRBJ2-2, with 7 bases matching TRBD2. The sequence was collected from a man aged 30 to 45 in good health and CMV-seropositive. CDR3 sequence (DNA): TGCAGCGTTCGTGCGGGAGTTAACACCGGGGAGCTGTTTTTT. This translates into CSVRAGVNTGELFF.